Following are 23 T cell receptor beta chains from one sample sequenced in a study of CD8 T cells in ankylosing spondylitis. TCRdb ran MiXCR on the 5' RACE reads and lists one entry per CDR3 protein. The profile shows around 13,000 distinct CDR3 sequences, approximately 2.5% of them singletons. The sequenced sample was blood, either unsorted or a sorted T cell fraction (not recorded which). All receptors come from a male donor with ankylosing spondylitis or in good health (not recorded which).

This clonotype has ten or more counts. This chain's CDR3 is CASSVERARARTNYGYTF. The CDR3 region has the DNA TGTGCCAGCAGCGTAGAGAGGGCACGTGCGCGGACTAACTATGGCTACACCTTC. The chain couples TRBV9 to TRBJ1-2, with D uncertain. The CDR3 length is 18 residues. Germline values: CDR1 SGDLS, CDR2 YYNGEE. V was trimmed by 0 bases and J by 0 bases, leaving 18 bases between them.

This clonotype was observed at least ten times. V gene TRBV9 combines with J gene TRBJ2-1; D gene uncertain. Germline lookup yields CDR1 SGDLS and CDR2 YYNGEE. The V end lost 4 bases, the J end lost 4 bases, and 18 bases lay between the germline ends. This CDR3 has 16 residues. In nucleotides, the CDR3 is TGTGCCAGCAGCCCACTCGCCCCACCAGAGTACAATGAGCAGTTCTTC. Its translation: CASSPLAPPEYNEQFF.

This clonotype was found many times. The chain combines TRBV9 with TRBJ2-7; D may be TRBD1 or TRBD2 (5 bases each). The CDR3 runs 15 residues. Germline V gene sequence: CDR1 SGDLS, CDR2 YYNGEE. V lost 0 bases, J lost 0 bases, and 10 bases lay in between. The CDR3 DNA is TGTGCCAGCAGCGTAGGGTGGGACCCCTCCTACGAGCAGTACTTC. Protein sequence: CASSVGWDPSYEQYF.

This clonotype was counted many times. V and J are TRBV9 and TRBJ2-1, with TRBD2 identical over 9 bases. The CDR3 contains 16 residues. V trimming: 0 bases; J trimming: 5 bases; junction bases outside the gene matches: 6. Germline V gene sequence: CDR1 SGDLS, CDR2 YYNGEE. The CDR3 DNA reads TGTGCCAGCAGCGTAGGGCCAGCGGGGGGCGACAATGAGCAGTTCTTC. This encodes CASSVGPAGGDNEQFF.

In its sample, this clonotype ranks as medium-sized. The rearrangement joins TRBV9 to TRBJ2-2, with 11 nucleotides matching TRBD2. The CDR3 has 15 residues. V was clipped by 5 bases and J by 1 base; unmatched bases: 1. The germline CDR1 and CDR2 sequences are SGDLS and YYNGEE. Here the CDR3 DNA reads TGTGCCAGCAGGGGGACTAGCGGGAACACCGGGGAGCTGTTTTTT. It translates to CASRGTSGNTGELFF.

This clonotype was seen many times. The V gene is TRBV9, the J gene TRBJ2-1; D is unresolved. From germline, CDR1 is SGDLS and CDR2 YYNGEE. CDR3 length equals 15 residues. With 4 bases removed from V and 0 bases from J, the gap between germline ends came to 11 bases. DNA for the CDR3: TGTGCCAGCAGCTCAGGTGGTAGCTCCTACAATGAGCAGTTCTTC. Translated, it gives CASSSGGSSYNEQFF.

This clonotype was recorded at least ten times. This chain joins TRBV9 and TRBJ2-1, with 11 bases identical to TRBD2. There are 15 residues in the CDR3. CDR1 and CDR2 from the germline V gene are SGDLS and YYNGEE. V was pared by 5 bases and J by 7 bases, with 8 bases of the junction left unmatched. The DNA of the CDR3 is TGTGCCAGCAGTGACACCGGGACTAGCGGTAATGAGCAGTTCTTC. Its translation: CASSDTGTSGNEQFF.

This clonotype was recorded many times. This chain uses TRBV9 with TRBJ2-2, with D possibly matching TRBD1 (6 bases). CDR3 length: 15 amino acids. The ends were cut back, 0 bases at V and 3 bases at J, with 9 bases in the middle. Germline lookup yields CDR1 SGDLS and CDR2 YYNGEE. The CDR3 loop reads CASSVGPGDTGELFF. CDR3 nucleotides: TGTGCCAGCAGCGTAGGGCCAGGGGACACCGGGGAGCTGTTTTTT.

In this sample, this clonotype turned up many times. The chain recombines TRBV9 with TRBJ1-1, with D unclear. Germline values: CDR1 SGDLS, CDR2 YYNGEE. Trimming removed 4 bases at V and 1 base at J, with 8 bases between. The CDR3 is 13 residues long. CDR3 coding DNA: TGTGCCAGCAGCCTGCGTTCGAACACTGAAGCTTTCTTT. Encoded protein: CASSLRSNTEAFF.

This clonotype was recorded at least ten times. This chain joins TRBV9 and TRBJ2-5; weak D call: TRBD1 (6 bases). The germline V gene encodes CDR1 SGDLS and CDR2 YYNGEE. The CDR3 runs to 15 residues. Trimming stripped 0 bases from V and 5 bases from J, with 14 bases between. CDR3 sequence (DNA): TGTGCCAGCAGCGTAGCCCCGACCACAGGGGAGACCCAGTACTTC. It encodes CASSVAPTTGETQYF.

This clonotype is medium-sized (0.01 to 0.1%) by share. The CDR3 spells CASSVGGLAGVLGDTQYF. CDR3 DNA sequence: TGTGCCAGCAGCGTAGGGGGACTAGCGGGGGTACTAGGAGATACGCAGTATTTT. The chain joins TRBV9 to TRBJ2-3, with TRBD2 matching over 14 bases. The CDR3 totals 18 residues. Germline CDR1 and CDR2: SGDLS and YYNGEE. V dropped 0 bases and J dropped 5; count of bases not matched to a gene: 8.

This clonotype showed up many times. The chain employs TRBV9 and TRBJ1-2, with TRBD1 matching over 8 bases. The germline gives CDR1 SGDLS, CDR2 YYNGEE. Trimming took 0 bases from V and 2 from J; bases not matched to a gene: 6. The CDR3 runs to 16 residues. CDR3 sequence: CASSVGTGGGNYGYTF. The CDR3 DNA is TGTGCCAGCAGCGTAGGCACAGGGGGGGGGAACTATGGCTACACCTTC. Full variable domain (missing parts from reference TRBV9 and TRBJ1-2): DSGVTQTPKHLITATGQRVTLRCSPRSGDLSVYWYQQSLDQGLQFLIQYYNGEERAKGNILERFSAQQFPDLHSELNLSSLELGDSALYFCASSVGTGGGNYGYTFGSGTRLTVV.

In its sample, this clonotype was seen many times. The chain employs TRBV9 and TRBJ2-1; 9 bases line up with TRBD2. CDR1 and CDR2 from the germline V gene are SGDLS and YYNGEE. Trimming cost V 4 bases and J 6 bases; bases outside gene matches: 11. The CDR3 covers 16 residues. CDR3 sequence: CASSSIGAGGLNEQFF. The CDR3 bases are TGTGCCAGCAGCTCCATTGGGGCGGGGGGGCTCAATGAGCAGTTCTTC.

This clonotype was detected ten times or more. The chain joins TRBV9 to TRBJ2-2, with 7 bases lining up with TRBD1. The V gene end was trimmed by 2 bases and the J gene end by 0 bases; junction bases not matched to a gene: 4. Per the germline V gene, CDR1 is SGDLS and CDR2 is YYNGEE. The CDR3 is 16 amino acids. DNA for the CDR3: TGTGCCAGCAGCGTCGGGACAGAGCCGAACACCGGGGAGCTGTTTTTT. Protein: CASSVGTEPNTGELFF.

There are many counts of this clonotype. The chain is built from TRBV9 and TRBJ2-4; 9 bases map to TRBD1. The CDR3 consists of 17 residues. Germline V gene sequence: CDR1 SGDLS, CDR2 YYNGEE. Trimming took 0 bases from V and 8 from J; bases not matched to a gene: 12. The CDR3 spells CASSVESSWGQGYIQYF. CDR3 bases: TGTGCCAGCAGCGTAGAATCTAGTTGGGGACAGGGCTACATTCAGTACTTC.

This clonotype was recorded at least ten times. The genes are TRBV9 and TRBJ2-7, with 7 bases that match TRBD2. Germline V gene lookup returns CDR1 SGDLS and CDR2 YYNGEE. CDR3 length: 16 amino acids. With V trimmed by 0 bases and J by 7 bases, 13 bases remained unmatched. The CDR3 sequence is CASSVEGGRMVKEQYF. The DNA for the CDR3 is TGTGCCAGCAGCGTAGAGGGAGGGCGGATGGTGAAAGAGCAGTACTTC.

This clonotype was counted ten times or more. V and J are TRBV9 and TRBJ2-7; 10 positions match TRBD2. J was trimmed by 4 bases and V by 3 bases; bases with no gene match: 4. The CDR3 is made up of 14 amino acids. Germline CDR1 SGDLS, CDR2 YYNGEE. CDR3 amino acids: CASSEGAGGYEQYF. The CDR3 DNA reads as TGTGCCAGCAGCGAAGGAGCGGGAGGGTACGAGCAGTACTTC.

This clonotype has ten or more counts. V usage is TRBV9 and J usage is TRBJ2-3; no reliable D call. This CDR3 comprises 17 residues. V lost 0 bases, J lost 0 bases, and 14 bases lay in between. Germline CDR1 SGDLS, CDR2 YYNGEE. The CDR3 region is CASSVGNAEPSTDTQYF. The CDR3 DNA reads as TGTGCCAGCAGCGTAGGTAATGCGGAGCCTAGCACAGATACGCAGTATTTT.

This clonotype has at least ten counts. This chain uses TRBV9 with TRBJ2-2, with 9 bases fitting TRBD2. This CDR3 contains 15 residues. V shed 3 bases, J shed 2 bases, and the junction held 2 bases outside the gene matches. CDR1 and CDR2 (germline): SGDLS, YYNGEE. CDR3 DNA: TGTGCCAGCAGCGGACTAGCGGCAAACACCGGGGAGCTGTTTTTT. It specifies CASSGLAANTGELFF.

In this sample, this clonotype turned up many times. The rearrangement links TRBV9 to TRBJ2-3; 9 nucleotides agree with TRBD1. The germline V gene encodes CDR1 SGDLS and CDR2 YYNGEE. There are 18 residues in the CDR3. The V gene end was trimmed by 3 bases and the J gene end by 2 bases; junction bases not matched to a gene: 13. The CDR3 DNA sequence: TGTGCCAGCAGCGATCCGGTCCCGGGACAGGGAATCACAGATACGCAGTATTTT. Residues: CASSDPVPGQGITDTQYF.

The chain combines TRBV9 with TRBJ1-2; 8 bases line up with TRBD1. CDR3 length equals 14 residues. Germline loops: CDR1 SGDLS, CDR2 YYNGEE. With V trimmed by 4 bases and J by 6 bases, 8 bases remained unmatched. DNA for the CDR3: TGTGCCAGCAGCCCAGCGACAGGGGTTGATGGCTACACCTTC. The encoded protein is CASSPATGVDGYTF.

Many counts were recorded for this clonotype. The chain employs TRBV9 and TRBJ1-1; TRBD1 is a possible D gene (6 bases). Germline V gives CDR1 SGDLS, CDR2 YYNGEE. The V gene lost 0 bases and the J gene lost 5 bases, with 8 bases spanning the gap. This CDR3 region has 13 residues. The CDR3 DNA sequence: TGTGCCAGCAGCGTAGAAGGGGGAACTGAAGCTTTCTTT. Translating it yields CASSVEGGTEAFF.

In its sample, this clonotype was seen many times. This sequence joins TRBV9 and TRBJ2-2; D is uncertain. V was cut by 0 bases and J by 2 bases, with 11 bases left in between. The CDR3 is 16 residues long. Germline V gives CDR1 SGDLS, CDR2 YYNGEE. The CDR3 sequence is CASSVEGSSNTGELFF. Written as DNA, the CDR3 is TGTGCCAGCAGCGTAGAAGGCTCGTCCAACACCGGGGAGCTGTTTTTT.